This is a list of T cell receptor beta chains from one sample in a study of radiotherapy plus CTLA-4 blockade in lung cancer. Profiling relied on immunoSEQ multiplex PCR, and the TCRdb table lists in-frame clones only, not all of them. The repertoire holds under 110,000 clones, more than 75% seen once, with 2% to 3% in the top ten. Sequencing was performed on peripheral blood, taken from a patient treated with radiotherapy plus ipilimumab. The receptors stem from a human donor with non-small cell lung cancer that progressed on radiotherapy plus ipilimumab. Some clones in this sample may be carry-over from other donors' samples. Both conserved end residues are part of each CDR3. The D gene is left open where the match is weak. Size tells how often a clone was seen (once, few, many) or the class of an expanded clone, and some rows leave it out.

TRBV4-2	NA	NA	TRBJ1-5	TGTGCCAGCAGCCAAGATGGAAATCAGCCCCAGCATTTT	CASSQDGNQPQHF
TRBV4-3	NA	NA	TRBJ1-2	TGCGCCAGCAGCCAAGATAGGCGAGACAATGGCTACACCTTC	CASSQDRRDNGYTF
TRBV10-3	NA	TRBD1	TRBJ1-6	TGTGCCATCGGAAGCGGGACAGATAATTCACCCCTCCACTTT	CAIGSGTDNSPLHF
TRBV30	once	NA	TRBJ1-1	TGTGCCTGGAGTGTACGATCCTCGAACACTGAAGCTTTCTTT	CAWSVRSSNTEAFF
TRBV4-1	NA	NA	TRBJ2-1	TGCGCCAGCAGCCAAGCCCAAACAGAGAGCTCCTACAATGAGCAGTTCTTC	CASSQAQTESSYNEQFF
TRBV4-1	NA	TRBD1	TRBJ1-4	TGCGCCAGCAGCCCCGGGACAGGGTGGGAAAAACTGTTTTTT	CASSPGTGWEKLFF
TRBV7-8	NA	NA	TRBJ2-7	TGTGCCAGCAGCCCCCGCCGAGGGACAAACTACGAGCAGTACTTC	CASSPRRGTNYEQYF
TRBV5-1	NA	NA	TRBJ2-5	TGCGCCAGCACCATTCACGGGGGGCGAGAGACCCAGTACTTC	CASTIHGGRETQYF
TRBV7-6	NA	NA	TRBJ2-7	TGTGCCAGCAGCTCCTCTCTAGAGCAGTACTTC	CASSSSLEQYF
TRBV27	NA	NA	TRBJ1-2	TGTGCCAGCAGTCAGAATTCTAGGACCCGGGTTTATGGCTACACCTTC	CASSQNSRTRVYGYTF
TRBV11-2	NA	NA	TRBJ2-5	TGTGCCAGCAGGCAGCTAAGGGAAGAGACCCAGTACTTC	CASRQLREETQYF
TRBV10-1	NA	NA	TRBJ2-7	TGTGCCAGCAGCCTAGCAGGAATCTACGAGCAGTACTTC	CASSLAGIYEQYF
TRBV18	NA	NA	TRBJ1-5	TGTGCCAGCTCACCCGGGCGCAATCAGCCCCAGCATTTT	CASSPGRNQPQHF
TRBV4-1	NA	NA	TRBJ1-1	TGCGCCAGCAGCCCGTCCGTGGGGGCTGAAGCTTTCTTT	CASSPSVGAEAFF
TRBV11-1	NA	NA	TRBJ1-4	TGTGCCAGCAGCAACCGGGCTTCGAATGAAAAACTGCTTTTT	CASSNRASNEKLLF
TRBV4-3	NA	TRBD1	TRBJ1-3	TGCGCCAGCAGCCCGATTCAGGGGGCGCCTGGAAACACCATATATTTT	CASSPIQGAPGNTIYF
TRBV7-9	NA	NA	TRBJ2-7	TGTGCCAGCAGCCCCAGAAAGGGCAGGTCCGGGTACGAGCAGTACTTC	CASSPRKGRSGYEQYF
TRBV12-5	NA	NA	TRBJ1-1	TGTGCTAGTGGGAGTATTGGGGGCGCGGGTGCTTTCTTT	CASGSIGGAGAFF
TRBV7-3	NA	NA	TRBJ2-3	TGTGCCAGCAGCTTATATGGAGATACGCAGTATTTT	CASSLYGDTQYF
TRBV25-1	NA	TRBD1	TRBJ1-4	TGTGCCAGCAGTGAACGGGGCAGGGGGAGTGAAAAACTGTTTTTT	CASSERGRGSEKLFF
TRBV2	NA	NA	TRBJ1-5	TGTGCCAGCAATTTCCAGGGACACTATGGGGTTGCTAGCAATCAGCCCCAGCATTTT	CASNFQGHYGVASNQPQHF
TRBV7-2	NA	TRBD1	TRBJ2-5	TGTGCCAGCAAGGTGGGACAGCAAGAGACCCAGTACTTC	CASKVGQQETQYF